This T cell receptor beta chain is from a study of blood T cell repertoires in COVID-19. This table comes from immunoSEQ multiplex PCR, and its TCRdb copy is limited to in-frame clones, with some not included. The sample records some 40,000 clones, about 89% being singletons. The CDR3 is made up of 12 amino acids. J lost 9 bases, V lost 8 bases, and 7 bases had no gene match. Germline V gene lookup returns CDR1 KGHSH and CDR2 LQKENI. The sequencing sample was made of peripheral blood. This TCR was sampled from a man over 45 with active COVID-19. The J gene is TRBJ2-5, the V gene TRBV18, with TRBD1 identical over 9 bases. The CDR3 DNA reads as TGTGCCAGCCATGGACAGGGGCAGTCCCAGTACTTC. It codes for CASHGQGQSQYF.